Below, 22 T cell receptor beta chains from the same sample are listed, as sequenced in a study of human T cells and chemical hapten exposure (dated by TCRdb to the early 2020s). Library construction relied on RACE. TCRdb records NextSeq 500 as the sequencer. The public sequencing data were trimmed at Q25 with fastp and processed into clonotypes with MiXCR by TCRdb, which kept only in-frame beta chains. Rows are combined by CDR3 protein, so each entry shows the most common genes and DNA. For this sample the table gives about 85,000 distinct CDR3 sequences, of which 8.5% to 9% were detected only once. The ten top clones hold 2.5% to 3% of the sample. The intended sense of this specimen's time point label: pre-sensitization, week 0. This sample's treatment or condition label indicates: therapeutic diphenylcyclopropenone sensitization with weekly scalp DPC. Here the sequenced sample was whole blood, taken in connection with sensitization to the hapten diphenylcyclopropenone (DPC). The source is a man in his forties with alopecia areata. Some clones in this sample may be carry-over from other donors' samples.

This clonotype was counted between two and nine times. The chain joins TRBV6-6 to TRBJ2-3; TRBD2 agrees at 9 bases. The length of the CDR3 is 17 residues. V lost 0 bases and J lost 2; bases outside the gene matches: 6. The germline V gene encodes CDR1 MNHNY and CDR2 SVGAGI (reference sequence). In DNA form, the CDR3 reads TGTGCCAGCAGTTACTCTCCTAGCGGGGTTTACACAGATACGCAGTATTTT. Protein sequence: CASSYSPSGVYTDTQYF.

This clonotype has ten or more counts. The chain couples TRBV6-5 to TRBJ2-5; 8 bases fit TRBD1. The ends lost 6 bases at V and 2 bases at J; junction bases unmatched: 11. Germline CDR1 MNHEY, CDR2 SVGAGI. The CDR3 extends over 16 amino acids. The CDR3 here is CASSPGGQGGQETQYF. CDR3 nucleotide sequence: TGTGCCAGCAGCCCCGGAGGACAGGGCGGTCAAGAGACCCAGTACTTC.

Many counts were recorded for this clonotype. The chain uses TRBV5-4 and TRBJ1-2; 8 nucleotides agree with TRBD1. The CDR3 spans 14 residues. The junction had 1 base not matched to a gene; V was cut back by 0 bases and J by 3 bases. In germline, CDR1 is SGHNT, CDR2 YYREEE (reference sequence). The CDR3 loop is CASSLAGGYYGYTF. The CDR3 DNA reads TGTGCCAGCAGCTTGGCAGGGGGCTACTATGGCTACACCTTC.

The sample holds a few counts of this clonotype. This chain joins TRBV6-2 or TRBV6-3 and TRBJ2-1; TRBD2 agrees at 9 bases. CDR3 length: 15 amino acids. V lost 1 base to trimming and J lost 10 bases; unmatched junction nucleotides: 8. Germline lookup yields CDR1 MNHEY and CDR2 SVGEGT. Written as DNA, the CDR3 is TGTGCCAGCAGTTACTATATAGCGGGGGCCGGGGAGCAGTTCTTC. It translates to CASSYYIAGAGEQFF.

This clonotype was detected many times. The rearrangement uses TRBV10-3 and TRBJ2-3; possibly TRBD1 for D (7 bases). V gave up 4 bases and J gave up 0 bases, with 11 bases separating them. The CDR3 spans 15 residues. Germline CDR1 ENHRY, CDR2 SYGVKD. CDR3 DNA: TGTGCCATCAGTGTGGAGGGGGCTAGCACAGATACGCAGTATTTT. It codes for CAISVEGASTDTQYF.

The chain employs TRBV30 and TRBJ2-5; D possibly corresponds to TRBD2 (6 bases). The length of the CDR3 is 12 residues. Deletions cut 2 bases from V and 4 bases from J, with 8 bases between. The germline V gene has CDR1 GTSNPN and CDR2 SVGIG (reference sequence). For the CDR3, the DNA is TGTGCCTGGAGTCGGGGGACAGAGACCCAGTACTTC. Translation gives CAWSRGTETQYF. The full variable domain, completed using reference TRBV30 and TRBJ2-5, is SQTIHQWPATLVQPVGSPLSLECTVEGTSNPNLYWYRQAAGRGLQLLFYSVGIGQISSEVPQNLSASRPQDRQFILSSKKLLLSDSGFYLCAWSRGTETQYFGPGTRLLVL.

This clonotype was seen many times. The genes are TRBV28 and TRBJ1-1, with D tentatively TRBD1 (6 bases). The CDR3 length is 14 residues. CDR1 MDHEN and CDR2 SYDVKM come from the germline V gene. V lost 2 bases, J lost 2 bases, and 9 bases lay in between. This CDR3 is CASSLPGANTEAFF. The CDR3 bases are TGTGCCAGCAGTTTACCAGGGGCAAACACTGAAGCTTTCTTT. Using reference TRBV28 and TRBJ1-1 for the parts outside the CDR3, the full variable domain is DVKVTQSSRYLVKRTGEKVFLECVQDMDHENMFWYRQDPGLGLRLIYFSYDVKMKEKGDIPEGYSVSREKKERFSLILESASTNQTSMYLCASSLPGANTEAFFGQGTRLTVV.

This rearrangement joins TRBV6-2 or TRBV6-3 to TRBJ2-7; 8 nucleotides agree with TRBD2. The ends lost 5 bases at V and 5 bases at J; junction bases unmatched: 8. The CDR3 is 14 residues long. Germline V lookup: CDR1 MNHEY, CDR2 SVGEGT. CDR3 sequence (DNA): TGTGCCAGCAGTCCTGGACTAGCTGAGAACGAGCAGTACGTC. Protein: CASSPGLAENEQYV.

This clonotype was seen only a few times. The rearrangement uses TRBV19 and TRBJ2-7; D may be TRBD2 (5 bases). This CDR3 region has 17 residues. Trimming took 4 bases from V and 0 from J, leaving 19 bases between them. Germline V CDR1 and CDR2: LNHDA, SQIVND (reference sequence). In nucleotides, the CDR3 is TGTGCCAGTAGTACCCGACCCGGGGAGTTGGGCTCCTACGAGCAGTACTTC. Its translation: CASSTRPGELGSYEQYF.

This clonotype came up many times. This sequence joins TRBV13 and TRBJ2-5, with D tentatively TRBD1 or TRBD2 (5 bases each). Germline-derived CDR1 and CDR2 are PRHDT and FYEKMQ (reference sequence). The V end was cut by 1 base, the J end by 1 base, with 13 bases between. This CDR3 has 16 amino acids. CDR3 sequence: CASSLDRGLSQETQYF. The CDR3 DNA follows: TGTGCCAGCAGCTTAGATCGGGGCCTCTCCCAAGAGACCCAGTACTTC.

This clonotype has at least ten counts. This sequence joins TRBV12-5 and TRBJ2-7; 8 nucleotides line up with TRBD2. V lost 9 bases and J lost 3; bases outside the gene matches: 7. The germline V gene has CDR1 LGHNT and CDR2 FRNRAP. The CDR3 extends over 13 amino acids. In DNA form, the CDR3 reads TGTGCTAGACTGGCGGGAGGCGGCTACGAGCAGTACTTC. Translated, it gives CARLAGGGYEQYF.

Here the CDR3 reads CASGPGTGSYEQYF. CDR3 nucleotide sequence: TGCGCCAGCGGACCCGGGACTGGCTCCTACGAGCAGTACTTC. The V gene is TRBV4-3, the J gene TRBJ2-7, with D tentatively TRBD2 (6 bases). Trimming stripped 8 bases from V and 0 bases from J, with 14 bases between. The germline V gene has CDR1 LGHNA and CDR2 YSLEER. This CDR3 spans 14 amino acids.

This clonotype was found once. CDR3 amino acids: CASSLKGGAGVPTDTQYF. The DNA of the CDR3 is TGTGCCAGCAGCTTAAAAGGGGGAGCGGGAGTACCCACAGATACGCAGTATTTT. The rearrangement links TRBV7-3 to TRBJ2-3, with 8 bases matching TRBD2. V shed 1 base, J shed 2 bases, and the junction held 11 bases outside the gene matches. The CDR3 contains 18 residues. The V gene's germline CDR1 is SGHTA and CDR2 FQGTGA.

This clonotype was seen a handful of times. This rearrangement joins TRBV10-3 to TRBJ2-5; 16 bases map to TRBD2. Germline V gene data show CDR1 as ENHRY and CDR2 as SYGVKD. With V trimmed by 4 bases and J by 5 bases, 4 bases remained unmatched. The CDR3 consists of 16 residues. CDR3 residues: CAISGGLAGGGETQYF. Here the CDR3 DNA reads TGTGCCATCAGTGGGGGACTAGCGGGAGGGGGCGAGACCCAGTACTTC.

This clonotype was found many times. This chain connects TRBV6-2 or TRBV6-3 to TRBJ2-7, with 10 bases aligning to TRBD2. The CDR3 runs 14 residues. Germline V CDR1 and CDR2: MNHEY, SVGEGT. The trim removed 4 bases at V and 6 bases at J, leaving 6 bases unmatched. This CDR3 reads CASSFLAGGGEQYF. The CDR3 DNA reads TGTGCCAGCAGTTTCTTAGCGGGAGGAGGCGAGCAGTACTTC.

This clonotype was seen ten or more times. V gene TRBV20-1 combines with J gene TRBJ2-3; possible D gene TRBD1, 5 bases. V shed 5 bases and J shed 3 bases, with 21 bases lying between them. The CDR3 is 16 residues long. Germline V gives CDR1 DFQATT, CDR2 SNEGSKA (reference sequence). In DNA, the CDR3 is TGCAGTGCTTTTGACGCGTTAAGGGGAAGAACAGATACGCAGTATTTT. Protein: CSAFDALRGRTDTQYF.

This clonotype occurred a few times. The CDR3 is CSAAQGNEQYF. The CDR3 region has the DNA TGCAGTGCCGCACAGGGTAACGAGCAGTACTTC. J is TRBJ2-7 and V is TRBV20-1, with D possibly matching TRBD1 (6 bases). Germline CDR1 reads DFQATT; CDR2 reads SNEGSKA (reference sequence). V was trimmed by 6 bases and J by 5 bases, leaving 11 bases between them. The CDR3 consists of 11 residues.

This clonotype was seen a handful of times. The rearrangement joins TRBV5-1 to TRBJ2-3, with 7 bases fitting TRBD2. This CDR3 has 16 residues. CDR1 is SGHRS and CDR2 is YFSETQ in the germline V gene. V lost 4 bases and J lost 0; bases outside the gene matches: 8. The CDR3 DNA sequence: TGCGCCAGCAGCCAGGCTCTTAGCGGGAGCACAGATACGCAGTATTTT. This gives the protein CASSQALSGSTDTQYF. The whole variable domain, filled in from reference TRBV5-1 and TRBJ2-3, reads KAGVTQTPRYLIKTRGQQVTLSCSPISGHRSVSWYQQTPGQGLQFLFEYFSETQRNKGNFPGRFSGRQFSNSRSEMNVSTLELGDSALYLCASSQALSGSTDTQYFGPGTRLTVL.

This clonotype was observed a handful of times. The chain uses TRBV24-1 and TRBJ2-1, with 8 bases aligning to TRBD2. This CDR3 spans 17 amino acids. J gave up 8 bases and V 3 bases, and 14 bases lay outside the gene matches. Germline CDR1 KGHDR, CDR2 SFDVKD. The CDR3: CATSDATSPGTRDEQFF. The CDR3 nucleotides are TGTGCCACCAGTGATGCTACTAGTCCCGGGACTAGGGATGAGCAGTTCTTC.

The chain employs TRBV29-1 and TRBJ1-5, with D perhaps matching TRBD1 (6 bases). The V end was cut by 7 bases, the J end by 5 bases, with 15 bases between. This CDR3 comprises 13 residues. Germline V CDR1 and CDR2: SQVTM, ANQGSEA. CDR3 amino acids: CSASTGQHQPQHF. DNA for the CDR3: TGCAGCGCTTCGACAGGCCAGCATCAGCCCCAGCATTTT.

The V call is TRBV7-3, the J call TRBJ2-7; D possibly corresponds to TRBD2 (6 bases). The ends were cut back, 5 bases at V and 2 bases at J, with 16 bases in the middle. CDR1 and CDR2 from the germline V gene are SGHTA and FQGTGA. The CDR3 runs 15 residues. The CDR3 region has the DNA TGTGCCAGCAGCCCCCAGGGCGGGGAACCCTACGAGCAGTACTTC. Protein: CASSPQGGEPYEQYF.

This clonotype has at least ten counts. CDR3 sequence (DNA): TGCGCCAGCAGCTCGAGCAGCAGGGGATTTGGGGCCAACGTCCTGACTTTC. It codes for CASSSSSRGFGANVLTF. This chain joins TRBV4-3 and TRBJ2-6; perhaps TRBD1 as D (6 bases). There are 17 residues in the CDR3. Germline V gene sequence: CDR1 LGHNA, CDR2 YSLEER. The V gene lost 5 bases and the J gene lost 3 bases, with 17 bases spanning the gap.